This T cell receptor beta chain was identified during a study of patients and donors after allogeneic stem cell transplantation. TCRdb ran MiXCR on the RT-PCR reads and lists one entry per CDR3 protein. The sample holds hundreds of thousands of distinct CDR3 sequences, around 16% seen once. The germline V gene has CDR1 SEHNR and CDR2 FQNEAQ (reference sequence). V shed 4 bases and J shed 7 bases, with 10 bases lying between them. This CDR3 contains 12 residues. This clonotype was sampled from a human donor who was either an allogeneic HSCT recipient or a stem cell or donor lymphocyte infusion donor (not recorded which). It is not recorded whose cells these are; they may come from a transplant donor. The genes are TRBV7-9 and TRBJ1-2; D may be TRBD1 (5 bases). Sequenced sample: blood, either unsorted or a sorted T cell fraction (not recorded which). CDR3: CASSSDGAGYTF. The CDR3 DNA reads TGTGCCAGCAGCTCGGACGGGGCTGGCTACACCTTC.